The present entry profiles one T cell receptor beta chain with its context. Germline loops: CDR1 LNHDA, CDR2 SQIVND (reference sequence). The CDR3 runs to 14 residues. V was pared by 5 bases and J by 2 bases, with 4 bases of the junction left unmatched. This sample is part of a study of cytomegalovirus exposure and HLA in healthy donors. PCR employed 60 Vbeta and 13 Jbeta primers. Only in-frame clones appear in the TCRdb table, and some are missing; sequencing was by immunoSEQ multiplex PCR. Here the sample spans under 200,000 clones, 75% to 85% being singletons. The sequence derives from a male donor in good health and CMV-seropositive. This chain links TRBV19 with TRBJ2-7; 9 nucleotides match TRBD1. What was sequenced was PBMCs. The CDR3 spells CASSSGQGTYEQYF. The CDR3 DNA is TGTGCCAGTAGTTCGGGACAGGGAACCTACGAGCAGTACTTC.